Shown below are 27 T cell receptor beta chains from a single sample sequenced in a study of T cells after yellow fever vaccination. TCRdb re-called the 5' RACE reads with MiXCR, one entry per CDR3 protein. Among some 350,000 distinct CDR3 sequences listed, 3% to 4.5% were seen once. The sample consisted of PBMCs, taken 5 days after the yellow fever booster vaccination. The receptors come from a man aged 18 to 35 who received the YFV17D yellow fever vaccine.

This clonotype was seen repeatedly, ten times or more. The chain combines TRBV7-9 with TRBJ1-1, with TRBD1 identical over 7 bases. V trimming: 5 bases; J trimming: 0 bases; junction bases outside the gene matches: 3. The CDR3 totals 14 residues. CDR1 and CDR2 (germline): SEHNR, FQNEAQ (reference sequence). The CDR3 DNA reads as TGTGCCAGCAGCGACCAGGGGGTGAACACTGAAGCTTTCTTT. Amino acids: CASSDQGVNTEAFF.

This clonotype was detected a few times. The chain couples TRBV20-1 to TRBJ1-2; perhaps TRBD1 as D (5 bases). The CDR3 consists of 13 residues. Germline loops: CDR1 DFQATT, CDR2 SNEGSKA (reference sequence). With 1 base removed from V and 3 bases from J, the gap between germline ends came to 9 bases. The CDR3 nucleotides are TGCAGTGCTAGAGGGGGGGACTACTATGGCTACACCTTC. This codes for CSARGGDYYGYTF.

A few counts support this clonotype. At one end, the junction sequence differs from germline, possibly due to a read error. The chain has TRBV5-1 and TRBJ2-1; 9 bases map to TRBD1. The CDR3 is 13 residues long. Germline values: CDR1 SGHRS, CDR2 YFSETQ. The CDR3 bases are TGCGCCAGCACCTCTCCGGGGACAGGGAAGAGGATCTTC. Amino acids: CASTSPGTGKRIF.

This clonotype was counted a few times. The chain combines TRBV5-1 with TRBJ1-4, with 7 bases fitting TRBD1. This CDR3 has 15 amino acids. The V gene's germline CDR1 is SGHRS and CDR2 YFSETQ. With V trimmed by 3 bases and J by 8 bases, 10 bases remained unmatched. The CDR3 DNA is TGCGCCAGCAGCTCCGGACAGGCCACGGGGGAAAAACTGTTTTTT. Translation gives CASSSGQATGEKLFF.

The rearrangement uses TRBV7-9 and TRBJ2-6, with D tentatively TRBD2 (5 bases). The CDR3 has 16 residues. Deletions cut 7 bases from V and 0 bases from J, with 13 bases between. Germline CDR1 reads SEHNR; CDR2 reads FQNEAQ (reference sequence). The CDR3 nucleotides read TGTGCCAGCATGGAGGCAGCTAGCTCTGGGGCCAACGTCCTGACTTTC. This gives the protein CASMEAASSGANVLTF.

This clonotype was detected only a few times. The genes are TRBV19 and TRBJ2-5; 13 bases are a match to TRBD2. Germline CDR1 is LNHDA and CDR2 is SQIVND (reference sequence). This CDR3 contains 15 residues. Trimming removed 8 bases from V and 2 bases from J; junction bases left unmatched: 5. The CDR3 spells CASSWTSGRQETQYF. Here the CDR3 DNA reads TGTGCCAGTTCGTGGACTAGCGGGAGACAAGAGACCCAGTACTTC.

A few counts support this clonotype. This rearrangement joins TRBV5-4 to TRBJ2-5; 7 nucleotides align to TRBD1. CDR1 and CDR2 from the germline V gene are SGHNT and YYREEE (reference sequence). The length of the CDR3 is 14 residues. Trimming cost V 4 bases and J 5 bases; bases outside gene matches: 8. The CDR3 reads CASSVGQLSETQYF. In DNA form, the CDR3 reads TGTGCCAGCAGCGTGGGACAGCTTTCCGAGACCCAGTACTTC.

This rearrangement joins TRBV11-2 to TRBJ2-7; D is ambiguous. CDR1 is SGHAT and CDR2 is FQNNGV in the germline V gene. The CDR3 is made up of 13 amino acids. V shed 2 bases and J shed 3 bases, with 8 bases lying between them. The CDR3 coding sequence is TGTGCCAGCAGCTTAAACAGTCTCTACGAGCAGTACTTC. Encoded protein: CASSLNSLYEQYF.

The V and J genes are TRBV24-1 and TRBJ2-5, with a tentative D call TRBD2 (5 bases). The CDR3 consists of 15 residues. Per germline, CDR1 KGHDR and CDR2 SFDVKD. Trimming took 3 bases from V and 6 from J, leaving 16 bases between them. The CDR3 region is CATSDTRADGQTQYF. CDR3 nucleotide sequence: TGTGCCACCAGTGATACGCGGGCCGACGGGCAGACCCAGTACTTC.

The rearrangement links TRBV5-1 to TRBJ2-3; 7 bases fit TRBD2. The V and J ends lost 4 bases and 1 base, in that order; junction bases with no gene match: 12. The germline V gene has CDR1 SGHRS and CDR2 YFSETQ. The length of the CDR3 is 17 residues. The DNA for the CDR3 is TGCGCCAGCAGCCGCTTCGGAGCGGGACCAGGCACAGATACGCAGTATTTT. Its translation is CASSRFGAGPGTDTQYF.

This clonotype has just a few counts. The chain uses TRBV19 and TRBJ2-1, with D tentatively TRBD1 or TRBD2 (6 bases each). CDR1 LNHDA and CDR2 SQIVND come from the germline V gene (reference sequence). V gave up 4 bases and J gave up 6 bases, with 28 bases separating them. The CDR3 spans 19 residues. The CDR3 DNA follows: TGTGCCAGTAGTACCTTGGTGGTCAGGGGCAGAGCGGAGGGCAATGAGCAGTTCTTC. It yields the protein CASSTLVVRGRAEGNEQFF.

This clonotype has a handful of counts. This chain uses TRBV6-8 with TRBJ2-7; TRBD2 matches at 8 bases. CDR1 is MNHGY and CDR2 is SAAAGT in the germline V gene. V shed 6 bases and J 2 bases; nucleotides not matched to a gene: 9. CDR3 length: 15 residues. The CDR3 region is CASSHRASGPYEQYF. The CDR3 region has the DNA TGTGCCAGCAGCCACCGGGCTAGCGGGCCCTACGAGCAGTACTTC.

This clonotype was recorded at least ten times. This chain joins TRBV6-2 or TRBV6-3 and TRBJ2-2; D could derive from TRBD1 or TRBD2 (5 bases each). This CDR3 is built from 14 residues. The germline V gene has CDR1 MNHEY and CDR2 SVGEGT. Trimming shortened V by 4 bases and J by 1 base, and 7 bases separated the two germline ends. The CDR3 DNA reads TGTGCCAGCAGTTCGGGGCGGAACACCGGGGAGCTGTTTTTT. Translating gives CASSSGRNTGELFF.

Only a few counts were recorded for this clonotype. The chain uses TRBV4-1 and TRBJ2-7; TRBD1 agrees at 9 bases. V gave up 1 base and J gave up 2 bases; unmatched junction bases: 6. The germline V gene has CDR1 MGHRA and CDR2 YSYEKL. The CDR3 has 16 amino acids. CDR3 nucleotides: TGCGCCAGCAGCCAAGGCCCGGGACAGGGTACCTACGAGCAGTACTTC. Amino acids: CASSQGPGQGTYEQYF.

Ten or more counts support this clonotype. The chain uses TRBV12-3 or TRBV12-4 and TRBJ2-3; D may match TRBD1 or TRBD2 (6 bases each). The V and J ends lost 3 bases and 4 bases respectively, with 11 bases between them. The CDR3 spans 14 residues. The CDR3 DNA follows: TGTGCCAGCAGTTTCGGGGGCTTGGCAGATACGCAGTATTTT. This encodes CASSFGGLADTQYF.

This clonotype occurred many times. The chain links TRBV12-3 or TRBV12-4 to TRBJ1-1, with D possibly being TRBD1 (5 bases). CDR3 length: 12 amino acids. The ends were cut back, 6 bases at V and 4 bases at J, with 9 bases in the middle. CDR3 region: CASRWDPTEAFF. The DNA for the CDR3 is TGTGCCAGCAGGTGGGACCCCACTGAAGCTTTCTTT.

This clonotype was observed many times. The chain combines TRBV5-4 with TRBJ2-7; weak D call: TRBD1 (5 bases). The V gene lost 1 base and the J gene lost 6 bases, with 11 bases spanning the gap. Germline loops: CDR1 SGHNT, CDR2 YYREEE (reference sequence). CDR3 length: 13 residues. CDR3 region: CASSLNQGTEQYF. The CDR3 nucleotides read TGTGCCAGCAGCTTGAATCAGGGAACCGAGCAGTACTTC.

The chain is built from TRBV5-1 and TRBJ2-6, with D maybe TRBD2 (5 bases). The CDR3 has 15 residues. V was trimmed by 4 bases and J by 3 bases, leaving 11 bases between them. CDR1 SGHRS and CDR2 YFSETQ come from the germline V gene. The chain's CDR3 is CASSARAGGANVLTF. Here the CDR3 DNA reads TGCGCCAGCAGCGCCCGGGCGGGTGGGGCCAACGTCCTGACTTTC.

The chain uses TRBV25-1 and TRBJ2-6; unclear D gene. The germline gives CDR1 MGHDK, CDR2 SYGVNS. This CDR3 contains 14 residues. Trimming shortened V by 3 bases and J by 3 bases, and 6 bases separated the two germline ends. The CDR3 nucleotides read TGTGCCAGCAGTGAGGTCTTTGGGGCCAACGTCCTGACTTTC. This translates into CASSEVFGANVLTF.

This clonotype was seen ten or more times. DNA for the CDR3: TGCGCCAGCAGTTTGACAGCCTGGGGCACTGAAGCTTTCTTT. Protein: CASSLTAWGTEAFF. The chain employs TRBV5-1 and TRBJ1-1; a weak D match, TRBD1 (5 bases). The CDR3 spans 14 residues. Germline V gene sequence: CDR1 SGHRS, CDR2 YFSETQ. V lost 5 bases and J lost 4, with 15 bases in between.

This clonotype showed up many times. The genes are TRBV24-1 and TRBJ2-2; tentative D call: TRBD1 (6 bases). V shed 5 bases and J shed 5 bases, with 14 bases lying between them. The germline V gene has CDR1 KGHDR and CDR2 SFDVKD. This CDR3 contains 15 residues. The CDR3 sequence is CATSGVRDTTGELFF. The CDR3 nucleotides read TGTGCCACCAGTGGTGTCCGGGACACAACCGGGGAGCTGTTTTTT.

The chain is built from TRBV5-1 and TRBJ1-2, with 8 bases that match TRBD1. The CDR3 is 13 amino acids. Per the germline V gene, CDR1 is SGHRS and CDR2 is YFSETQ. J was trimmed by 6 bases and V by 2 bases; bases with no gene match: 3. The CDR3 here is CASSFPGGDGYTF. The CDR3 bases are TGCGCCAGCAGCTTTCCAGGGGGCGATGGCTACACCTTC.

This chain uses TRBV4-2 with TRBJ1-4; 12 nucleotides agree with TRBD1. V shed 2 bases and J 8 bases; nucleotides not matched to a gene: 6. This CDR3 region has 16 residues. CDR1 is LGHNA, CDR2 YNFKEQ, per germline. CDR3 in DNA: TGTGCCAGCAGCCAAACGGGACAGGGGGCGAACGAAAAACTGTTTTTT. It encodes CASSQTGQGANEKLFF.

This clonotype was observed at least ten times. The genes are TRBV27 and TRBJ2-1; D may be TRBD1 or TRBD2 (6 bases each). This CDR3 spans 19 amino acids. Trimming stripped 0 bases from V and 4 bases from J, with 22 bases between. Germline values: CDR1 MNHEY, CDR2 SMNVEV (reference sequence). The CDR3 protein is CASSLSPWRGAGRYNEQFF. CDR3 nucleotide sequence: TGTGCCAGCAGTTTATCGCCCTGGAGGGGGGCGGGCAGGTACAATGAGCAGTTCTTC.

This chain joins TRBV20-1 and TRBJ2-7; D remains unclear. Trimming pared 3 bases from V and 0 bases from J, leaving 9 bases between. The germline V gene has CDR1 DFQATT and CDR2 SNEGSKA (reference sequence). This CDR3 comprises 13 residues. The CDR3 nucleotides read TGCAGTGCTAGCCCCCAGGACTCCTACGAGCAGTACGTC. Translated, it gives CSASPQDSYEQYV.

Ten or more counts support this clonotype. The chain links TRBV29-1 to TRBJ2-1; 9 positions agree with TRBD2. The length of the CDR3 is 14 residues. Trimming removed 4 bases from V and 3 bases from J; junction bases left unmatched: 4. Looked up from germline, CDR1 is SQVTM and CDR2 is ANQGSEA. The CDR3 DNA reads as TGCAGCGTTGGAGATAGCGGGAGCTACAATGAGCAGTTCTTC. Residues: CSVGDSGSYNEQFF.

A few counts support this clonotype. The V and J genes are TRBV18 and TRBJ1-1; TRBD1 aligns across 7 bases. J was trimmed by 3 bases and V by 3 bases; bases with no gene match: 13. Germline loops: CDR1 KGHSH, CDR2 LQKENI. This CDR3 is built from 17 residues. The CDR3 DNA reads TGTGCCAGCTCACCTCTGAGGGGGCAGATCGGGTACACTGAAGCTTTCTTT. Residues: CASSPLRGQIGYTEAFF.